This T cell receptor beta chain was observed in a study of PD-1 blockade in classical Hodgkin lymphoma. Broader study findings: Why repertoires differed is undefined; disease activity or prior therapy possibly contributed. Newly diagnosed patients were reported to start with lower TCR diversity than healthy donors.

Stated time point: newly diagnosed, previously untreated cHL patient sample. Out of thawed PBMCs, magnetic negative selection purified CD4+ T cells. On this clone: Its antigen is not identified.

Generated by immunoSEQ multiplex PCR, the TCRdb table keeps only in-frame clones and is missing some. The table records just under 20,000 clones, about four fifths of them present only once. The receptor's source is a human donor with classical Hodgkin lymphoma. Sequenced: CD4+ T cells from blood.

The CDR3 DNA reads as TGTGCTAGTGGTTTAAGCGGGATAAACAATGAGCAGTTCTTC. It codes for CASGLSGINNEQFF. The genes are TRBV12-5 and TRBJ2-1; 7 bases match TRBD2. This CDR3 contains 14 residues. Germline trimming cut 3 bases from V and 5 bases from J; bases unmatched to any gene: 4. Germline CDR1 reads LGHNT; CDR2 reads FRNRAP.